This paragraph covers one TCR beta chain sequence. Its antigen is currently unknown. Following extraction, RNA underwent reverse transcription to cDNA, which served as the sequencing template. Clones were read by immunoSEQ multiplex PCR, and TCRdb kept only the in-frame ones, dropping some. The table records approximately 98,000 clones, 50% to 60% of them present only once. This CDR3 comprises 15 residues. Germline lookup yields CDR1 MNHNY and CDR2 SVGAGI (reference sequence). V lost 6 bases to trimming and J lost 3 bases, with 15 bases between them. The data belong to a study of CD8+ T cells in alopecia areata. Whole-study results and caveats: There were also resident alphabeta T cells of normal skin sequenced in scalp samples. Across lesional scalp, and particularly alopecia totalis/universalis, clonality surpassed that of normal scalp.

PBMCs were stained for CD3, CD4 and CD8, and CD4+ and CD8+ T cells were sorted. Specimen: NKG2D-low CD8+ T cells sorted from blood. The sequence was obtained from a human donor with alopecia areata. V and J are TRBV6-6 and TRBJ1-5; no definite D call. In DNA, the CDR3 is TGTGCCAGCAGCCCGGATTATAATTCCAATCAGCCCCAGCATTTT. It specifies CASSPDYNSNQPQHF.